This T cell receptor beta chain was obtained from a study of cytomegalovirus exposure and HLA in healthy donors. V lost 0 bases and J lost 6; bases outside the gene matches: 6. This CDR3 comprises 16 residues. The germline V gene encodes CDR1 MGHRA and CDR2 YSYEKL. Study-level points and caveats: When a later analysis compared HLA-associated TCR beta chains with equally common others, the HLA-associated chains turned out to be more clonally expanded and to have lower generation probabilities. Earlier results showed most TCR beta V segments being productive about 87% or about 30% of the time. V- and J-gene trimming in TCR beta was tied to a missense DCLRE1C variant by an analysis performed later.

PCR amplification relied on 60 Vbeta primers (plus 13 Jbeta primers). The authors' processing: Tens of millions of unique TCR beta chains, about 11 million of them shared, were counted by a later analysis. Sequencing used immunoSEQ multiplex PCR; TCRdb keeps in-frame clones, though not all of them. For V, J and clone size, that table is used; D and trimming come from the DNA. Of fewer than 200,000 clones in the sample, roughly 80% are singletons; the top ten hold roughly 1.3%. About this clone: Its specificity is unknown.

The chain has TRBV4-1 and TRBJ2-2, with 8 bases matching TRBD2. Sequencing was done on a sample of PBMCs. The receptor was isolated from a woman between 45 and 65 years old in good health and CMV-seronegative. The CDR3 protein is CASSQEAGGASGELFF. The CDR3 nucleotides read TGCGCCAGCAGCCAAGAGGCCGGGGGGGCCTCCGGGGAGCTGTTTTTT.